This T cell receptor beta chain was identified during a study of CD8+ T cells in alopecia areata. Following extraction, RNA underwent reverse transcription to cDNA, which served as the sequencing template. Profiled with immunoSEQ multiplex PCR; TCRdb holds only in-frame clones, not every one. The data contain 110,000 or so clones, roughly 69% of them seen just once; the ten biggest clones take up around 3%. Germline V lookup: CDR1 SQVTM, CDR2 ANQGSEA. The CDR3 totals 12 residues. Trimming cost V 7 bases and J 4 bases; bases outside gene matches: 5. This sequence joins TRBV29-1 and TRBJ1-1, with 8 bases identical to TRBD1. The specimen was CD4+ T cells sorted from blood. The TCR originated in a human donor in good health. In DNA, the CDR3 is TGCAGCGCAGGACAGGGTGCCACTGAAGCTTTCTTT. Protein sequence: CSAGQGATEAFF.